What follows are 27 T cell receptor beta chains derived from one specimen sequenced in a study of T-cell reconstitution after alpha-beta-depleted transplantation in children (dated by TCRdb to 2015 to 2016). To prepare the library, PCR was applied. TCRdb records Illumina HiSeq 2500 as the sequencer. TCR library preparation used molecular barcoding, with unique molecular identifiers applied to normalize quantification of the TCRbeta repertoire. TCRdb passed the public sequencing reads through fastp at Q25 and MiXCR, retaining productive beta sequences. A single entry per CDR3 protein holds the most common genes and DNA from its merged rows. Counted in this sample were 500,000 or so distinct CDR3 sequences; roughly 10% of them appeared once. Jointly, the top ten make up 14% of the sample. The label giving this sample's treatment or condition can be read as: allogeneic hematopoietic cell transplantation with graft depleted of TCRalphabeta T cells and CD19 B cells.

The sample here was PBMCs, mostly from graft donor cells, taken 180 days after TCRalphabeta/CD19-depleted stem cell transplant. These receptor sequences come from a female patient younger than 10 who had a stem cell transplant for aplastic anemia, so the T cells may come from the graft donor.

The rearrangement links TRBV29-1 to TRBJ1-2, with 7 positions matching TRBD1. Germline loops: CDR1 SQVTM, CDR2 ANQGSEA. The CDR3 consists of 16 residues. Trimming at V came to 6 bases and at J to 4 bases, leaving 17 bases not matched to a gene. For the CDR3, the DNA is TGCAGCGTGGACGAGGAGGGACAGCCGCCAGCCTATGGCTACACCTTC. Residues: CSVDEEGQPPAYGYTF.

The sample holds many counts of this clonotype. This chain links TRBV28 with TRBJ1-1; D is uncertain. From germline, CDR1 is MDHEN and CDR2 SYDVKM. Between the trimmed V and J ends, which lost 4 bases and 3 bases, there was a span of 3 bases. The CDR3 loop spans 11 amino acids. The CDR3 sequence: CASSYDTEAFF. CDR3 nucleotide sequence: TGTGCCAGCAGTTACGACACTGAAGCTTTCTTT.

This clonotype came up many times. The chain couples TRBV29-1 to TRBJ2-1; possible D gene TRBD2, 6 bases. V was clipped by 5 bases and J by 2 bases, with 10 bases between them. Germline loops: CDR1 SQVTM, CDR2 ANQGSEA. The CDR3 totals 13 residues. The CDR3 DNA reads TGCAGCGTTTCCTCTAGCGCCTACAATGAGCAGTTCTTC. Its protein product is CSVSSSAYNEQFF.

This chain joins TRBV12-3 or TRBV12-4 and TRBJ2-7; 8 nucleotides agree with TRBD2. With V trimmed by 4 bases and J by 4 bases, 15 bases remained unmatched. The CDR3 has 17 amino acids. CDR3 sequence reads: CASSSSSLGREVYEQYF. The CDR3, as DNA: TGTGCCAGCAGTTCCAGCAGCTTGGGGCGGGAGGTATACGAGCAGTACTTC.

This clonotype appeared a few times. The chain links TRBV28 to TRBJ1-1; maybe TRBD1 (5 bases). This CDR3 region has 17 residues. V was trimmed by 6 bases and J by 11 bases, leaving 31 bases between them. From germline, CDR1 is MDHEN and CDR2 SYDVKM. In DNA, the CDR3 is TGTGCCAGCAGCACCCCCCACGGGGCTCGGGTCCTTCAGAGGGCTTTCTTT. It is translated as CASSTPHGARVLQRAFF.

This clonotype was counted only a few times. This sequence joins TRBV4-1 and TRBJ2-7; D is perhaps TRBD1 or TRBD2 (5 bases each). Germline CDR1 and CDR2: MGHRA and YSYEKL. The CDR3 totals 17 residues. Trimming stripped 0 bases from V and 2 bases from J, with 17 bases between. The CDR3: CASSQDAAGRAAYEQYV. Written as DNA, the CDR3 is TGCGCCAGCAGCCAAGATGCAGCAGGGCGGGCAGCCTACGAGCAGTACGTC.

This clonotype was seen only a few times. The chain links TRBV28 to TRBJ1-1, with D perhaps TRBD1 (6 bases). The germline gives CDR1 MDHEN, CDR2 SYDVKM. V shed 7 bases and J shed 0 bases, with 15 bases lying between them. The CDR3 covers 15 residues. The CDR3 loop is CASMGGEGLNTEAFF. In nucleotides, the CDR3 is TGTGCCAGCATGGGGGGCGAAGGGCTGAACACTGAAGCTTTCTTT.

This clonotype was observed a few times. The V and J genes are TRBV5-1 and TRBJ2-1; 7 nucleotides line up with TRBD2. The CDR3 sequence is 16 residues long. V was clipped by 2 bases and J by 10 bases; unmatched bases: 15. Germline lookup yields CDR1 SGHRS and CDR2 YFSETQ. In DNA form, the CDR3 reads TGCGCCAGCAGCTTATTAGCCGGGAACCGAGCGGGGGAGCAGTTCTTC. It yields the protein CASSLLAGNRAGEQFF.

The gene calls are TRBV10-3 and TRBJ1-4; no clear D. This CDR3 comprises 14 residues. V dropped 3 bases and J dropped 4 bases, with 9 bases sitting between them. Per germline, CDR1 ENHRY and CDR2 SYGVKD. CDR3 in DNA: TGTGCCATCAGTGACCGGGCCATTAATGAAAAACTGTTTTTT. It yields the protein CAISDRAINEKLFF.

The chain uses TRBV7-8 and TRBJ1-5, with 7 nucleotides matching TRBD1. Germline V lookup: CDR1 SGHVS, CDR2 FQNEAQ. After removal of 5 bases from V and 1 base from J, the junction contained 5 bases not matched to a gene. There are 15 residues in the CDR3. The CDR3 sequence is CASSGGTVSNQPQHF. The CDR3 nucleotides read TGTGCCAGCAGCGGAGGGACAGTGAGCAATCAGCCCCAGCATTTT.

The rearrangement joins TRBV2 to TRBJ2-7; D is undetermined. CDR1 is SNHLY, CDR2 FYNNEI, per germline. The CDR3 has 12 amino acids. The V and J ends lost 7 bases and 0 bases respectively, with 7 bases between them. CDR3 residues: CASTRLSYEQYV. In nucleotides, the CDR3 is TGTGCCAGCACAAGGCTCTCCTACGAGCAGTACGTC.

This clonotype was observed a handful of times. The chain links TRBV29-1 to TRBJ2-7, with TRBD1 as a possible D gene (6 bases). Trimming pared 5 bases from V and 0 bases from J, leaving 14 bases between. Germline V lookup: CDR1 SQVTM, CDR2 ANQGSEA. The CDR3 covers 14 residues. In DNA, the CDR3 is TGCAGCGTTTTAGGACAGAAGAGCTCCTACGAGCAGTACTTC. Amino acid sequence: CSVLGQKSSYEQYF.

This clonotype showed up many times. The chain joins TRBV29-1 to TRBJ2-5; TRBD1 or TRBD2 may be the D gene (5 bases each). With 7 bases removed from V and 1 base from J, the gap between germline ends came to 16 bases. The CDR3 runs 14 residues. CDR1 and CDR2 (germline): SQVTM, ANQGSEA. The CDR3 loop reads CSARDGPFQETQYF. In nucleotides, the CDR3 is TGCAGCGCCCGGGACGGCCCTTTCCAAGAGACCCAGTACTTC.

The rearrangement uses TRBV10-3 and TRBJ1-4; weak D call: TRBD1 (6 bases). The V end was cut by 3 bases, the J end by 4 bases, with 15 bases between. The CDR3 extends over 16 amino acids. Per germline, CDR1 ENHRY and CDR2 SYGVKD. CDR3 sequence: CAISDLPTGINEKLFF. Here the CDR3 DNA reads TGTGCCATCAGTGACCTCCCGACAGGAATTAATGAAAAACTGTTTTTT.

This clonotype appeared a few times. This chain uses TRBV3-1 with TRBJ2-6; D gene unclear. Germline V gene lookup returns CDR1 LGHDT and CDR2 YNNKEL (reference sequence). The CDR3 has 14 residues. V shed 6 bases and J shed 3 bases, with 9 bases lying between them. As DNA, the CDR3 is TGTGCCAGCAGTCCCTTGGTTGGGGCCAACGTCCTGACTTTC. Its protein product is CASSPLVGANVLTF.

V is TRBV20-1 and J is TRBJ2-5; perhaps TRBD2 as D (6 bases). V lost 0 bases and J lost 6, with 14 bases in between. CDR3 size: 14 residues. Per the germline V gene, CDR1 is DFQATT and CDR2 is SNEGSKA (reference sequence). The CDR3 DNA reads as TGCAGTGCTAGAGATGGAGGGAGGAGGAAGACCCAGTACTTC. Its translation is CSARDGGRRKTQYF.

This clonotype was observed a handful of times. CDR3 region: CATSDLGGTGPYGYTF. CDR3 nucleotide sequence: TGTGCCACCAGTGATTTGGGCGGAACTGGGCCATATGGCTACACCTTC. This sequence joins TRBV24-1 and TRBJ1-2, with no clear D. V was trimmed by 0 bases and J by 5 bases, leaving 15 bases between them. CDR3 size: 16 residues. Germline V CDR1 and CDR2: KGHDR, SFDVKD.

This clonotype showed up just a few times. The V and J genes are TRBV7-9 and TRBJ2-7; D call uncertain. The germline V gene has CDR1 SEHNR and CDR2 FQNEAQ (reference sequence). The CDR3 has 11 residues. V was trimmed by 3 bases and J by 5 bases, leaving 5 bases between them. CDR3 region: CASSLSDEQYV. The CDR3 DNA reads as TGTGCCAGCAGCTTGTCAGACGAGCAGTACGTC.

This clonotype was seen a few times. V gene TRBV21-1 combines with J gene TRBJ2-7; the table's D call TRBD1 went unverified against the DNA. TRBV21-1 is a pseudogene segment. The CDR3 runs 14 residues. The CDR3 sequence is CPGRGTGVDYEQYF. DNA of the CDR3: TGTCCCGGTAGGGGGACAGGGGTGGACTACGAGCAGTACTTC.

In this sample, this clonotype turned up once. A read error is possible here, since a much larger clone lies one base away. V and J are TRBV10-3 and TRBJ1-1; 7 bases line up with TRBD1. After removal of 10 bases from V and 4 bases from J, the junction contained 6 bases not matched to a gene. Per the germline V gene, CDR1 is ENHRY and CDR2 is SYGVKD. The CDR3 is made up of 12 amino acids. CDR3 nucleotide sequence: TGTGCCACCGGGACAGTGAGCACTGAAGCTTTCTTT. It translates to CATGTVSTEAFF.

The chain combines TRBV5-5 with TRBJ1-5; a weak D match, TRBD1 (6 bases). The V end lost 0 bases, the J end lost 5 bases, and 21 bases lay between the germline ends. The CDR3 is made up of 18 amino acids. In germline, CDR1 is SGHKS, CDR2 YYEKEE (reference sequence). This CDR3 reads CASSLVPGARFVDQPQHF. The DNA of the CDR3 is TGTGCCAGCAGCTTGGTTCCAGGGGCGAGGTTCGTTGATCAGCCCCAGCATTTT.

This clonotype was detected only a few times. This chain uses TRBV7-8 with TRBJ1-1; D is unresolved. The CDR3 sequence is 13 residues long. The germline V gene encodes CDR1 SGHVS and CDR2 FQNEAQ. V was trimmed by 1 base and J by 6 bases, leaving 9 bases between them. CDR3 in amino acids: CASSLETAAEAFF. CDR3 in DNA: TGTGCCAGCAGCTTAGAGACGGCCGCTGAAGCTTTCTTT.

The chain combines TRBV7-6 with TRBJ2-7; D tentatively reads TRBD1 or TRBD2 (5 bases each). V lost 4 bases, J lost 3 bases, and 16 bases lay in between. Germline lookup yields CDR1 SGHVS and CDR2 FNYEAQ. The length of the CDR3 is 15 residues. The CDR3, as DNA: TGTGCCAGCAGCTCCTCCGGGACGGGTTTCTACGAGCAGTACTTC. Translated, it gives CASSSSGTGFYEQYF.

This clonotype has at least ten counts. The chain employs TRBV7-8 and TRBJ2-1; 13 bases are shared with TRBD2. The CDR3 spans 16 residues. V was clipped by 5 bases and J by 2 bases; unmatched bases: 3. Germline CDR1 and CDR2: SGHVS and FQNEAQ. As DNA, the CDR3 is TGTGCCAGCAGCCCAACTAGCGGGAGGGCCTACAATGAGCAGTTCTTC. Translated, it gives CASSPTSGRAYNEQFF.

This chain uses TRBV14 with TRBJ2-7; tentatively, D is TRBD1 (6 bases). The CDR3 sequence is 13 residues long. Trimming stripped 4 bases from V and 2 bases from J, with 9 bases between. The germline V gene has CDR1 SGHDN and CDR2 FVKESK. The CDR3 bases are TGTGCCAGCAGCCGGGGACATCCCTACGAGCAGTACGTC. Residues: CASSRGHPYEQYV.

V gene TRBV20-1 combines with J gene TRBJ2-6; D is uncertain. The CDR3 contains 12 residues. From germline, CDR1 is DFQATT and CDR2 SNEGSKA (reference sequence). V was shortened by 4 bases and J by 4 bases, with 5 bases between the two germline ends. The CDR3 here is CSATAGANVLTF. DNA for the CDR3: TGCAGTGCTACCGCGGGGGCCAACGTCCTGACTTTC.

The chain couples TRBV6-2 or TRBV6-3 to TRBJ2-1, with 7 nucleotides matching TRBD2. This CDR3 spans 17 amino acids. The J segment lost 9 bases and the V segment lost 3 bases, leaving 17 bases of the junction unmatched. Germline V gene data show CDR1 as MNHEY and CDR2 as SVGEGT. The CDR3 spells CASSYSSAGRGWGEQFF. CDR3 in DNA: TGTGCCAGCAGTTATTCATCAGCGGGAAGAGGGTGGGGTGAGCAGTTCTTC.